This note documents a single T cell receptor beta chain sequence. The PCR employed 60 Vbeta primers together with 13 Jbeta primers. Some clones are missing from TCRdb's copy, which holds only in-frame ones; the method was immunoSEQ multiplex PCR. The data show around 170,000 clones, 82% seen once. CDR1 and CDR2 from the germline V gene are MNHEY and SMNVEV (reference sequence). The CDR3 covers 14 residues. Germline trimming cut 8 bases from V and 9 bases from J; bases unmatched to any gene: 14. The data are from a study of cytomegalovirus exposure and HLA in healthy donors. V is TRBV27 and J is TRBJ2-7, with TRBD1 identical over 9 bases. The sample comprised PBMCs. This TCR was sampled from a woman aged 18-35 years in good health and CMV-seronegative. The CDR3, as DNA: TGTGCCAGCCCCTGGGGGACAGGGACCTTGGGGCAGTACTTC. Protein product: CASPWGTGTLGQYF.